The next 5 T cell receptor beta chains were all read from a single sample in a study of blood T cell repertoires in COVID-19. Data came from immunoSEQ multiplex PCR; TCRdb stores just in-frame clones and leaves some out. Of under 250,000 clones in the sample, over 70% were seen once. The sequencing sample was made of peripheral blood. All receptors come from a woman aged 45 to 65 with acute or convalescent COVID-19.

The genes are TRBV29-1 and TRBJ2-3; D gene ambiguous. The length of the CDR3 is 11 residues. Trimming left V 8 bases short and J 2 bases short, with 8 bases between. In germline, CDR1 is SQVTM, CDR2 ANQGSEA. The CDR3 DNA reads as TGCAGCACTCGTCACACAGATACGCAGTATTTT. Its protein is CSTRHTDTQYF.

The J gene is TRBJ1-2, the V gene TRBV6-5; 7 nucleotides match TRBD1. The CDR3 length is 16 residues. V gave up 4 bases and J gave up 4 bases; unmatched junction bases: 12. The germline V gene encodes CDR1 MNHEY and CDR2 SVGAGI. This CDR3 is CASSSPTGQSSYGYTF. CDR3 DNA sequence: TGTGCCAGCAGTTCTCCAACGGGACAGAGTTCCTATGGCTACACCTTC.

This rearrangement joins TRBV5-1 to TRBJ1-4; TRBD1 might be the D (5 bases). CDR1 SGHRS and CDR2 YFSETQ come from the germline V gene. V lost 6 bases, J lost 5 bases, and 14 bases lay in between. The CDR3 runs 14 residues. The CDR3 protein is CASTVQAGNEKLFF. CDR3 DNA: TGCGCCAGCACCGTACAGGCCGGAAATGAAAAACTGTTTTTT.

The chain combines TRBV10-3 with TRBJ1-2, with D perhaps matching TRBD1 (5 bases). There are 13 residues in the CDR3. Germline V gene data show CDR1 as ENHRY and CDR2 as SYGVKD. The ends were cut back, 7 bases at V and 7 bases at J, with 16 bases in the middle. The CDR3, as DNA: TGTGCCATCAATGGAGACGGGCAGGGTGGCTACACCTTC. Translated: CAINGDGQGGYTF.

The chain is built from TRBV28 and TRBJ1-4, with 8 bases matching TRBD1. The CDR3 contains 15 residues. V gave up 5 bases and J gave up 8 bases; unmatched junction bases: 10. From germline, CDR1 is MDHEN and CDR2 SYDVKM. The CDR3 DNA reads TGTGCCAGCAGTCTTCAGGGGGCAGGAAGAGAAAAACTGTTTTTT. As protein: CASSLQGAGREKLFF.